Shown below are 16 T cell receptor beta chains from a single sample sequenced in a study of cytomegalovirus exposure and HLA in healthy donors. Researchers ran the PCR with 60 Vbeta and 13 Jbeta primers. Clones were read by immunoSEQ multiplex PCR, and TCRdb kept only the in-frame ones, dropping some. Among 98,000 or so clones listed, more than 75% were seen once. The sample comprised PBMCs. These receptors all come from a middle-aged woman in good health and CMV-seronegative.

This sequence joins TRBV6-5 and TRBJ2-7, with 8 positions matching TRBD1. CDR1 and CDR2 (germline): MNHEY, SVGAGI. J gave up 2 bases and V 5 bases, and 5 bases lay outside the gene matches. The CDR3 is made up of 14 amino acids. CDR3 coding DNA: TGTGCCAGCAGTAGGGACAGGTCCACCTACGAGCAGTACTTC. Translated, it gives CASSRDRSTYEQYF.

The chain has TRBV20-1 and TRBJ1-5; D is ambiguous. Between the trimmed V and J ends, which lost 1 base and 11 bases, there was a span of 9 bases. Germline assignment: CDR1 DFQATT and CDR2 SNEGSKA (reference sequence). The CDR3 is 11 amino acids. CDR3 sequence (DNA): TGCAGTGCTAGAGCGATCCAGTCCCAGCATTTT. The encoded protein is CSARAIQSQHF.

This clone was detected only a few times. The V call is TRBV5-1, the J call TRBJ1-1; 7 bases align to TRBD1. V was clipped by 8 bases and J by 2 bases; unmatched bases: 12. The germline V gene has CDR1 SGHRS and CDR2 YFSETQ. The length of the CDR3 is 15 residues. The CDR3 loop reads CASRQGSYANTEAFF. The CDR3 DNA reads TGCGCCAGTAGACAGGGAAGTTACGCTAACACTGAAGCTTTCTTT. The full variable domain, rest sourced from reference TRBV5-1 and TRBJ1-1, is KAGVTQTPRYLIKTRGQQVTLSCSPISGHRSVSWYQQTPGQGLQFLFEYFSETQRNKGNFPGRFSGRQFSNSRSEMNVSTLELGDSALYLCASRQGSYANTEAFFGQGTRLTVV.

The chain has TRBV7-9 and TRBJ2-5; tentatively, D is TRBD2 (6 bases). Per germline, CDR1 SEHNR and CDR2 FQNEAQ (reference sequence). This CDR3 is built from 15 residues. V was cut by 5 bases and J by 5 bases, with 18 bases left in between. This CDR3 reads CASSHQGTLGETQYF. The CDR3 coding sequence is TGTGCCAGCAGCCACCAAGGGACTTTAGGGGAGACCCAGTACTTC. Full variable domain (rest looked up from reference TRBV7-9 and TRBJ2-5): DTGVSQNPRHKITKRGQNVTFRCDPISEHNRLYWYRQTLGQGPEFLTYFQNEAQLEKSRLLSDRFSAERPKGSFSTLEIQRTEQGDSAMYLCASSHQGTLGETQYFGPGTRLLVL.

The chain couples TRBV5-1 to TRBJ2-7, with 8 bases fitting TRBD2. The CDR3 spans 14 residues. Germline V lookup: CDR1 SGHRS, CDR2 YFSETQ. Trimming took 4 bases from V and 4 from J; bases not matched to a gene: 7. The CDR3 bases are TGCGCCAGCAGCCCCACGGGGGGGAGTTACGAGCAGTACTTC. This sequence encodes CASSPTGGSYEQYF. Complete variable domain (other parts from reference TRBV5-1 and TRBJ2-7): KAGVTQTPRYLIKTRGQQVTLSCSPISGHRSVSWYQQTPGQGLQFLFEYFSETQRNKGNFPGRFSGRQFSNSRSEMNVSTLELGDSALYLCASSPTGGSYEQYFGPGTRLTVT.

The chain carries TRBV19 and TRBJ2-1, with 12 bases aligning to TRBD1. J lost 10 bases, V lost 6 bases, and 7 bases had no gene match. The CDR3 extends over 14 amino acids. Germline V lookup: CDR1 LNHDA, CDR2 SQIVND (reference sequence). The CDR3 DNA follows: TGTGCCAGTAGCTTCACCGGGACAGGGGGCGAGCAGTTCTTC. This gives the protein CASSFTGTGGEQFF.

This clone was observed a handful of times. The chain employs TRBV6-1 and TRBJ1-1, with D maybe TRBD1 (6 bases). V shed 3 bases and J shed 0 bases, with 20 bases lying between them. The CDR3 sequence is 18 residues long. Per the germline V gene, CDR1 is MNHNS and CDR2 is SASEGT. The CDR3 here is CASSDGGAGGDMNTEAFF. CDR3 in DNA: TGTGCCAGCAGTGACGGGGGGGCAGGAGGGGACATGAACACTGAAGCTTTCTTT.

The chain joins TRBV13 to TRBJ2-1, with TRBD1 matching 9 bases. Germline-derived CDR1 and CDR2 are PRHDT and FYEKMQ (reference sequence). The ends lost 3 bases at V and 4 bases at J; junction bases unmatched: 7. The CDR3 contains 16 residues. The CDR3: CASSFPGQGLYNEQFF. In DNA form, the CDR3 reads TGTGCCAGCAGCTTCCCGGGACAGGGATTATACAATGAGCAGTTCTTC.

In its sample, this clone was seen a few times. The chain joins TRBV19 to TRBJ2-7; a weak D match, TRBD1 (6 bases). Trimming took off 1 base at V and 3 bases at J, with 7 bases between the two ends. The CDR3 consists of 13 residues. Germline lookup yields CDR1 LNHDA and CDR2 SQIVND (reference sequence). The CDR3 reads CASSIGQDYEQYF. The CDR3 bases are TGTGCCAGTAGTATAGGACAGGACTACGAGCAGTACTTC.

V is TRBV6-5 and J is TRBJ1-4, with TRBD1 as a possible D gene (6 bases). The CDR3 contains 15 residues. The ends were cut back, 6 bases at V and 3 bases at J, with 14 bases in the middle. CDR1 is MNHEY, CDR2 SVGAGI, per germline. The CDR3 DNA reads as TGTGCCAGCAGGGCAGGACAGAGACCTAATGAAAAACTGTTTTTT. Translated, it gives CASRAGQRPNEKLFF.

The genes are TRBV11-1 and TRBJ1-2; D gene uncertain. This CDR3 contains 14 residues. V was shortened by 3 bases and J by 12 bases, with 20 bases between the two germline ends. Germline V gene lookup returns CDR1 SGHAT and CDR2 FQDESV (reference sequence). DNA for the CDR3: TGTGCCAGCAGCTTCCCTGGGCGGGCCTTGGGCCACACCTTC. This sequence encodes CASSFPGRALGHTF.

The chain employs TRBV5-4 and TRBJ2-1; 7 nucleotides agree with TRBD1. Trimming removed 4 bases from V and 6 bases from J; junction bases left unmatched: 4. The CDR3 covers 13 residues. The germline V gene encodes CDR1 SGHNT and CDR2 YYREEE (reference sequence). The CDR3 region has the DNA TGTGCCAGCAGCCAAGCAGGGGGCAATGAGCAGTTCTTC. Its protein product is CASSQAGGNEQFF.

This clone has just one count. In DNA, the CDR3 is TGCGCCAGCAGCCAAGGTGCGGGGGCGAGTAGGAATGAGCAGTTCTTC. The encoded protein is CASSQGAGASRNEQFF. The V and J genes are TRBV4-1 and TRBJ2-1, with a tentative D call TRBD2 (7 bases). The germline V gene has CDR1 MGHRA and CDR2 YSYEKL. Trimming took off 1 base at V and 7 bases at J, with 17 bases between the two ends. The CDR3 is 16 residues long.

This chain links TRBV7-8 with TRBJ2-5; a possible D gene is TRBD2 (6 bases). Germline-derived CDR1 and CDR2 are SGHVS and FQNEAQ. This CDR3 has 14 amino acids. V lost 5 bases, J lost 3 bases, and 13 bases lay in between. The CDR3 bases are TGTGCCAGCAGCCCCGCGGGAAGAAAAGAGACCCAGTACTTC. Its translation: CASSPAGRKETQYF.

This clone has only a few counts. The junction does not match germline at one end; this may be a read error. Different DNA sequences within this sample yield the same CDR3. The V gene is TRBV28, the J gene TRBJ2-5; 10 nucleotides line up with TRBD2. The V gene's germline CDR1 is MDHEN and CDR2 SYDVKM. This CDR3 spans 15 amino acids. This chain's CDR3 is CASSLSSGSWETQYF. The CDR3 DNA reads TGCGCCAGCAGTTTATCTAGCGGGAGTTGGGAGACCCAGTACTTC.

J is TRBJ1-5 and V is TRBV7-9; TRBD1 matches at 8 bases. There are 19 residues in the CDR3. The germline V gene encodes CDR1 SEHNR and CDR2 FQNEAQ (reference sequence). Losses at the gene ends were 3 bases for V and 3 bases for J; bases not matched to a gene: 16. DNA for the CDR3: TGTGCCAGCAGCTTGGGAGACAGGGGCGGAGGGGGGCCCAATCAGCCCCAGCATTTT. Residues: CASSLGDRGGGGPNQPQHF.